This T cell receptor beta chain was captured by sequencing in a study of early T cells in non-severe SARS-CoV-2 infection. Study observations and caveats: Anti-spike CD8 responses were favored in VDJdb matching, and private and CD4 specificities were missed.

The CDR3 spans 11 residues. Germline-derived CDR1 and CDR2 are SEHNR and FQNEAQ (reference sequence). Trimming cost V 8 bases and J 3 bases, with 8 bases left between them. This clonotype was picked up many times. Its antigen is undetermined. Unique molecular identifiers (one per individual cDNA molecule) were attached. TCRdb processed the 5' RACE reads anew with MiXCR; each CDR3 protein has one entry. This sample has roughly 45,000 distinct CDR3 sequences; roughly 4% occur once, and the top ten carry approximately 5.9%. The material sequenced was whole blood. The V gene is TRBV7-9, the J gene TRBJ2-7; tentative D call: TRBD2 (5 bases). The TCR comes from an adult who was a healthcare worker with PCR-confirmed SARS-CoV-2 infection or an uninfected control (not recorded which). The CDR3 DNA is TGTGCCAGCGAGGGAAACTACGAGCAGTACTTC. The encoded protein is CASEGNYEQYF. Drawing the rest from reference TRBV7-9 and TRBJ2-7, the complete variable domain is DTGVSQNPRHKITKRGQNVTFRCDPISEHNRLYWYRQTLGQGPEFLTYFQNEAQLEKSRLLSDRFSAERPKGSFSTLEIQRTEQGDSAMYLCASEGNYEQYFGPGTRLTVT.